This T cell receptor beta chain was captured in a study of blood T cell repertoires in COVID-19. All enrollees were about 18 to 89 years old and from under 25 US areas. Symptom resolution, clearance, or two negative PCRs marked the recovered donors of Cohort 3. This clone was seen only a few times. The protocol was immunoSEQ multiplex PCR, while the TCRdb copy is restricted to in-frame clones and leaves out a portion. The table lists 200,000 to 250,000 clones, 82% of them singletons. There are 15 residues in the CDR3. The germline gives CDR1 SGHTA, CDR2 FQGNSA. Trimming cost V 8 bases and J 1 base; bases outside gene matches: 6.

This receptor was taken from a woman aged 55-70 years who had recovered from COVID-19. Sequenced material: PBMCs or T cells enriched from blood (not recorded which). The chain joins TRBV7-2 to TRBJ2-2; 8 bases are a match to TRBD2. The CDR3 region is CASPGTRQNTGELFF. Written as DNA, the CDR3 is TGTGCCAGCCCGGGGACTAGACAGAACACCGGGGAGCTGTTTTTT.